Below are 11 T cell receptor beta chains sequenced from a single sample in a study of a mutant IDH1 vaccine in newly diagnosed glioma. The table came from immunoSEQ multiplex PCR; TCRdb's copy has only in-frame clones and leaves some out. The sample includes about 29,000 clones, approximately 80% of them seen just once. As to time point: week 23, last vaccination. Vaccinated patients received 300 ug of mutant IDH1 20-mer peptide per dose, with topical imiquimod. No antigens are known for them. Sequences were derived from PBMCs, sampled from a glioma patient whose treatment included an IDH1 peptide vaccine. The receptors come from a woman younger than 35 with glioma.

This chain joins TRBV14 and TRBJ2-1; 9 bases map to TRBD1. This CDR3 spans 16 amino acids. Germline loops: CDR1 SGHDN, CDR2 FVKESK. The junction had 9 bases not matched to a gene; V was cut back by 3 bases and J by 6 bases. CDR3 bases: TGTGCCAGCAGCCAGGAGGGACAGGGTAGGGTCAATGAGCAGTTCTTC. This gives the protein CASSQEGQGRVNEQFF. Variable domain in full (rest from reference TRBV14 and TRBJ2-1): EAGVTQFPSHSVIEKGQTVTLRCDPISGHDNLYWYRRVMGKEIKFLLHFVKESKQDESGMPNNRFLAERTGGTYSTLKVQPAELEDSGVYFCASSQEGQGRVNEQFFGPGTRLTVL.

The gene calls are TRBV7-8 and TRBJ2-7; D not certain. Trimming shortened V by 1 base and J by 2 bases, and 12 bases separated the two germline ends. This CDR3 is 15 amino acids long. The V gene's germline CDR1 is SGHVS and CDR2 FQNEAQ. Written as DNA, the CDR3 is TGTGCCAGCAGCTTAGAACTGACATCGGCCTACGAGCAGTACTTC. The encoded protein is CASSLELTSAYEQYF.

This clone was seen a single time. The rearrangement uses TRBV27 and TRBJ1-5; 7 bases map to TRBD1. The V segment lost 5 bases and the J segment 0 bases; nucleotides outside the gene matches: 4. Looked up from germline, CDR1 is MNHEY and CDR2 is SMNVEV (reference sequence). The CDR3 is made up of 15 amino acids. The CDR3 DNA follows: TGTGCCAGCAGTCCACAGGGGATTAGCAATCAGCCCCAGCATTTT. It yields the protein CASSPQGISNQPQHF.

The V call is TRBV12-5, the J call TRBJ1-4, with unresolved D. CDR3 size: 11 residues. Trimming removed 3 bases from V and 13 bases from J, with 9 bases in between. Looked up from germline, CDR1 is LGHNT and CDR2 is FRNRAP. The CDR3 protein is CASGLQRRLFF. CDR3 nucleotides: TGTGCTAGTGGTTTACAAAGGCGACTGTTTTTT. Looking up the rest from reference TRBV12-5 and TRBJ1-4 gives the full variable domain: DARVTQTPRHKVTEMGQEVTMRCQPILGHNTVFWYRQTMMQGLELLAYFRNRAPLDDSGMPKDRFSAEMPDATLATLKIQPSEPRDSAVYFCASGLQRRLFFGSGTQLSVL.

Concerning this clone itself: Other DNA sequences from this sample encode an identical CDR3 as well. The chain carries TRBV18 and TRBJ1-4; D not resolved. This CDR3 region has 12 residues. V dropped 4 bases and J dropped 4 bases, with 4 bases sitting between them. Germline V gene sequence: CDR1 KGHSH, CDR2 LQKENI. The CDR3, as DNA: TGTGCCAGCTCACGAAATAATGAAAAACTGTTTTTT. This translates into CASSRNNEKLFF. The complete variable domain, with remaining parts taken from reference TRBV18 and TRBJ1-4, reads NAGVMQNPRHLVRRRGQEARLRCSPMKGHSHVYWYRQLPEEGLKFMVYLQKENIIDESGMPKERFSAEFPKEGPSILRIQQVVRGDSAAYFCASSRNNEKLFFGSGTQLSVL.

This clone was observed a single time. The chain uses TRBV18 and TRBJ1-5, with TRBD1 as a possible D gene (6 bases). The CDR3 extends over 14 amino acids. CDR1 KGHSH and CDR2 LQKENI come from the germline V gene. The V and J ends lost 3 bases and 4 bases respectively, with 10 bases between them. CDR3 DNA: TGTGCCAGCTCACCGGGACAAGGTAATCAGCCCCAGCATTTT. This sequence encodes CASSPGQGNQPQHF.

The genes are TRBV28 and TRBJ2-7; 9 nucleotides match TRBD2. Germline CDR1 reads MDHEN; CDR2 reads SYDVKM. J lost 0 bases, V lost 8 bases, and 2 bases had no gene match. CDR3 length equals 13 residues. This CDR3 reads CASGSGGSYEQYF. The CDR3 nucleotides are TGTGCCAGCGGTAGCGGGGGCTCCTACGAGCAGTACTTC.

This chain uses TRBV5-1 with TRBJ1-1, with 10 bases matching TRBD1. Germline lookup yields CDR1 SGHRS and CDR2 YFSETQ. V dropped 3 bases and J dropped 7; count of bases not matched to a gene: 9. The CDR3 consists of 15 residues. DNA for the CDR3: TGCGCCAGCAGCTCGCGACAGGGGGCGGGAGGTGAAGCTTTCTTT. This gives the protein CASSSRQGAGGEAFF. The complete variable domain, with remaining parts taken from reference TRBV5-1 and TRBJ1-1, reads KAGVTQTPRYLIKTRGQQVTLSCSPISGHRSVSWYQQTPGQGLQFLFEYFSETQRNKGNFPGRFSGRQFSNSRSEMNVSTLELGDSALYLCASSSRQGAGGEAFFGQGTRLTVV.

This clone was seen just once. The V call is TRBV6-6, the J call TRBJ1-2, with TRBD1 as a possible D gene (6 bases). CDR1 is MNHNY and CDR2 is SVGAGI in the germline V gene (reference sequence). V dropped 2 bases and J dropped 6 bases, with 13 bases sitting between them. The CDR3 is 14 residues long. For the CDR3, the DNA is TGTGCCAGCAGTTACGGGCAGGGGCGCGATGGCTACACCTTC. This codes for CASSYGQGRDGYTF.

This rearrangement joins TRBV6-5 to TRBJ1-2; D perhaps matches TRBD1 (5 bases). V was cut by 5 bases and J by 0 bases, with 10 bases left in between. Looked up from germline, CDR1 is MNHEY and CDR2 is SVGAGI. CDR3 length equals 14 residues. This CDR3 is CASSGAAANYGYTF. The CDR3 DNA reads as TGTGCCAGCAGTGGGGCGGCGGCTAACTATGGCTACACCTTC.

V and J are TRBV18 and TRBJ2-2; 8 bases agree with TRBD2. The CDR3 totals 17 residues. V trimming: 6 bases; J trimming: 2 bases; junction bases outside the gene matches: 11. Germline CDR1 is KGHSH and CDR2 is LQKENI. In nucleotides, the CDR3 is TGTGCCAGCTCCCTTTTAAGTAGCGGGGCCAACACCGGGGAGCTGTTTTTT. Translating it yields CASSLLSSGANTGELFF.